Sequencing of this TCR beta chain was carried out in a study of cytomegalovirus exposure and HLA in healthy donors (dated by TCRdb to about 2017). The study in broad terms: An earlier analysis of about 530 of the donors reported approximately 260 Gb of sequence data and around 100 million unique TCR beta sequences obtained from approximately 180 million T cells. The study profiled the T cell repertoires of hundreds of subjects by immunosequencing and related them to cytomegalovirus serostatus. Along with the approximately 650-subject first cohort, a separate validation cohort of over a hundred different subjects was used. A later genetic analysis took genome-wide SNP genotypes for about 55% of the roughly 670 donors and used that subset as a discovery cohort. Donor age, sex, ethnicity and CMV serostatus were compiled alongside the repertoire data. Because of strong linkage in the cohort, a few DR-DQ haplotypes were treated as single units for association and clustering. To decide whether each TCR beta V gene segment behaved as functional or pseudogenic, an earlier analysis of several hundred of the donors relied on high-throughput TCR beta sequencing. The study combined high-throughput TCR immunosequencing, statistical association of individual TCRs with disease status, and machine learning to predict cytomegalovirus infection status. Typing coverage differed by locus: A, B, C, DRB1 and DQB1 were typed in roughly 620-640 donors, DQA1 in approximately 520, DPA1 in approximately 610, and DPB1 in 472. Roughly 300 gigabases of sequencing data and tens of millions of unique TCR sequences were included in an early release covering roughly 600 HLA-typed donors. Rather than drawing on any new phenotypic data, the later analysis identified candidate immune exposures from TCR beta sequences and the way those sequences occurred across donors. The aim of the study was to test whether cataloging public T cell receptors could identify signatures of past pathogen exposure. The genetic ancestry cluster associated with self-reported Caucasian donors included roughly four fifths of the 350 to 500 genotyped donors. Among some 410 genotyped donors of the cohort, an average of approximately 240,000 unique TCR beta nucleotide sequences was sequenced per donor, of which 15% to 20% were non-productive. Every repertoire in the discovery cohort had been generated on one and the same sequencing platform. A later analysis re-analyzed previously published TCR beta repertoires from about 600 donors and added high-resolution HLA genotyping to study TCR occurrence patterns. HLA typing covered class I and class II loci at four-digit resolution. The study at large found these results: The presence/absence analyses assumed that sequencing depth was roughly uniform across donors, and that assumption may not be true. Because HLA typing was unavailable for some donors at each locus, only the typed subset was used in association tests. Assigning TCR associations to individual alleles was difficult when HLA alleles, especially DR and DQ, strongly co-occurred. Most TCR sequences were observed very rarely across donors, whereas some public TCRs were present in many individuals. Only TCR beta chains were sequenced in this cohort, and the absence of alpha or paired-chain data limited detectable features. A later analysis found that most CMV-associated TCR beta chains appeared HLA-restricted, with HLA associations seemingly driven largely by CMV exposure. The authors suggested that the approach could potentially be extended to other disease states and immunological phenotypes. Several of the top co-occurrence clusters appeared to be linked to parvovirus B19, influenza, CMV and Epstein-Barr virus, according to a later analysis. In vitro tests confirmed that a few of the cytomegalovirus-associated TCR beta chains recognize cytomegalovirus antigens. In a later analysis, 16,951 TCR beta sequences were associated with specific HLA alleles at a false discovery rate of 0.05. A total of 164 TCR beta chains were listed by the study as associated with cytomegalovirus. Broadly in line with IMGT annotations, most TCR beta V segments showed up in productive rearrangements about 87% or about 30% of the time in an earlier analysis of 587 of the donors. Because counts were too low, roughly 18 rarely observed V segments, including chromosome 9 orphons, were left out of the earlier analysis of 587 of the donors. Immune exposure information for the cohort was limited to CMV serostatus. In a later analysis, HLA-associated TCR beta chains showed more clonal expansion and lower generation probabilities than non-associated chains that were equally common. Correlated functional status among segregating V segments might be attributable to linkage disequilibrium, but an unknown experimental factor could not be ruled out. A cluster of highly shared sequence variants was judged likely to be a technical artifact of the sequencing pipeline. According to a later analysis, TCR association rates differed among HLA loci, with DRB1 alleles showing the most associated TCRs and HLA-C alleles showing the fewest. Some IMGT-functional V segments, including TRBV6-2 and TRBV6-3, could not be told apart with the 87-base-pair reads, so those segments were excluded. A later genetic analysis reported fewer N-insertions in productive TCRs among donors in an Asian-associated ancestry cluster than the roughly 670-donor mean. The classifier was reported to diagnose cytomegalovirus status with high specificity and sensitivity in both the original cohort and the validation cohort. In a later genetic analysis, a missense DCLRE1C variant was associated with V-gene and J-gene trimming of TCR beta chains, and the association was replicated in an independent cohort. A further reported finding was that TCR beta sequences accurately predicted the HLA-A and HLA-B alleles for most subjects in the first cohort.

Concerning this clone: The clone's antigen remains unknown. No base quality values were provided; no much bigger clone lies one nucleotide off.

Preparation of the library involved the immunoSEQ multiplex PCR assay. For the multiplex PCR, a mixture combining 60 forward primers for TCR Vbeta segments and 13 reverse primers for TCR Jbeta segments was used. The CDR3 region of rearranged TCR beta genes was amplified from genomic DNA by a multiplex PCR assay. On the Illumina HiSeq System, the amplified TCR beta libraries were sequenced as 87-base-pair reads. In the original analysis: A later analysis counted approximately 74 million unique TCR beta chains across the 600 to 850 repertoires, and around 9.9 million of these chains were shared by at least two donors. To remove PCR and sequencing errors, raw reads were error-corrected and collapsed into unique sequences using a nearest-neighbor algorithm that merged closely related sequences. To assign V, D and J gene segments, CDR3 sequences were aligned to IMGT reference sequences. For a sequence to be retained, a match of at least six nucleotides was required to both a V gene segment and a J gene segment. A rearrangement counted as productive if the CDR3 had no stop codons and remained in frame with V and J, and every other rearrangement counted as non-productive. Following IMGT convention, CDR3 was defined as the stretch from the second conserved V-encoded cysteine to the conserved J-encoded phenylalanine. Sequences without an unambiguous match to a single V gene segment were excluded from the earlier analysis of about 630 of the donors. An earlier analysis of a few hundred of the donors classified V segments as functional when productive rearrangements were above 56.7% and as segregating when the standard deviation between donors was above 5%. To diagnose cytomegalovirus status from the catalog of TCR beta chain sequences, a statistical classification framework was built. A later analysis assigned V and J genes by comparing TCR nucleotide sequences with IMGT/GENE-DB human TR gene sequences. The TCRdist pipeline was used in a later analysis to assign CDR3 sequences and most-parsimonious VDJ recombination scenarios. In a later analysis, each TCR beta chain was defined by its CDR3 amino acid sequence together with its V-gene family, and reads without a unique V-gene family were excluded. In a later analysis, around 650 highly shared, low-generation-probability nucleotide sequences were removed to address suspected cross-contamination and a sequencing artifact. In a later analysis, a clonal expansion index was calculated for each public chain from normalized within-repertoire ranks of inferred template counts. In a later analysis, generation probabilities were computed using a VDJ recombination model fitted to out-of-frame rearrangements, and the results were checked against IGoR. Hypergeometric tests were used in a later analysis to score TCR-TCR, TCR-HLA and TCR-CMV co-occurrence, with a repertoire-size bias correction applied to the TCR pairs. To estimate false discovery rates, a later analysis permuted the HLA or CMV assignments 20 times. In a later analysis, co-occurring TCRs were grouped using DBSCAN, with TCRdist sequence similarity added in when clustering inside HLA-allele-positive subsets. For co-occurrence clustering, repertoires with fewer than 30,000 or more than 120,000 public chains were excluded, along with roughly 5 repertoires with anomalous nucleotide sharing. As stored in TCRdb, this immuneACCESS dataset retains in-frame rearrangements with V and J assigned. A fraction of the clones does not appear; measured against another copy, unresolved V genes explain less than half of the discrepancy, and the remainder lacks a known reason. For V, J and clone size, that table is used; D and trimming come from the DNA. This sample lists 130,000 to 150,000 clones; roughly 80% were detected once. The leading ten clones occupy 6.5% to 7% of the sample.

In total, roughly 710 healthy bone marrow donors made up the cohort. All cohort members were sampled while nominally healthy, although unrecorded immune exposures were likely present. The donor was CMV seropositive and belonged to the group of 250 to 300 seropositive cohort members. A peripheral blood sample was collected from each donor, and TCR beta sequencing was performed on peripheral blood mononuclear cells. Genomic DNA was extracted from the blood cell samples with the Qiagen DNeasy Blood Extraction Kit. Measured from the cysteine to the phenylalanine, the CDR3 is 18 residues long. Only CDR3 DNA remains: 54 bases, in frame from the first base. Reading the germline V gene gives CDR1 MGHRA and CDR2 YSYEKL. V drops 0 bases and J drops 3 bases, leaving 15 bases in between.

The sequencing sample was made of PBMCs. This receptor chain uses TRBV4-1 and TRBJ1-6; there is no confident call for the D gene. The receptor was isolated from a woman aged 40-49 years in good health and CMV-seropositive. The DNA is TGCGCCAGCAGCCAAGATTATGGGCTCCCGGACTATAATTCACCCCTCCACTTT. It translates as CASSQDYGLPDYNSPLHF.